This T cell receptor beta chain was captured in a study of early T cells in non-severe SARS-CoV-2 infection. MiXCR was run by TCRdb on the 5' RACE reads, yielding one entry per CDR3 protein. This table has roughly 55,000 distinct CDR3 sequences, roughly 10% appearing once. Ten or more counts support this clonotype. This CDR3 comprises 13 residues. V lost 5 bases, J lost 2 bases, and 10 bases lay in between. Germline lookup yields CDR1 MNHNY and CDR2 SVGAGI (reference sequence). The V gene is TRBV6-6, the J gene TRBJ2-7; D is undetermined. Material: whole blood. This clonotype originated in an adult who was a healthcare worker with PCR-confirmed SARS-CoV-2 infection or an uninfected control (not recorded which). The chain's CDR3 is CASSPGTPYEQYF. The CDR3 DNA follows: TGTGCCAGCAGTCCCGGAACTCCCTACGAGCAGTACTTC.